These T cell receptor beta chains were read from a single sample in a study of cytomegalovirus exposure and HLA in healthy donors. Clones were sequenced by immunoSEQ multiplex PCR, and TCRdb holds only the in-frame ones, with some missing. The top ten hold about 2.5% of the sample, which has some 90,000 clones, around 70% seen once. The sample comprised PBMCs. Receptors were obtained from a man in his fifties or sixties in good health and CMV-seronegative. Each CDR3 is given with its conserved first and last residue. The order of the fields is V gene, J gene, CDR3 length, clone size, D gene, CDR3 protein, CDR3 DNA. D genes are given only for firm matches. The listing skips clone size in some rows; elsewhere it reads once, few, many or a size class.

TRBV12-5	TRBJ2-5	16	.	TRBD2	CASGIRTSGPVETQYF	TGTGCTAGTGGTATTAGGACTAGCGGGCCCGTGGAGACCCAGTACTTC
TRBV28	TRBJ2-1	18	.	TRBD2	CASSLIASGGSSYNEQFF	TGTGCCAGCAGTTTGATCGCTAGCGGGGGGAGCTCCTACAATGAGCAGTTCTTC
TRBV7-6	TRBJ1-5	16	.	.	CASSLYARDANQPQHF	TGTGCCAGCAGCTTGTACGCCAGGGATGCCAATCAGCCCCAGCATTTT
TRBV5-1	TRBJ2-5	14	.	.	CASSPEGRQETQYF	TGCGCCAGCAGCCCCGAAGGGAGACAAGAGACCCAGTACTTC
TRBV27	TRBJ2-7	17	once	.	CASSPQHNEGVKYEQYF	TGTGCCAGCAGTCCCCAGCACAATGAGGGTGTGAAGTACGAGCAGTACTTC
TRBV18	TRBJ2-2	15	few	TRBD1	CASSSVDRVAGELFF	TGTGCCAGCAGTTCCGTGGACAGGGTGGCCGGGGAGCTGTTTTTT
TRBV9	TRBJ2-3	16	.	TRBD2	CASSRYLAGSTDTQYF	TGTGCCAGCAGCAGATACTTAGCGGGATCCACAGATACGCAGTATTTT
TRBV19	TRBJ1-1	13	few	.	CASSKTGNTEAFF	TGTGCCAGTAGCAAAACAGGGAACACTGAAGCTTTCTTT
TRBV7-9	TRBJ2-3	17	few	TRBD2	CASSLSDSGRATDTQYF	TGTGCCAGCAGCCTCAGCGATAGCGGGCGGGCCACAGATACGCAGTATTTT
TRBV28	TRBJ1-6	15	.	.	CASSLGGIRGSPLHF	TGTGCCAGCAGTTTGGGGGGAATACGGGGTTCACCCCTCCACTTT
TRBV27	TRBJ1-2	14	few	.	CASSLSGGQFGYTF	TGTGCCAGCAGTTTAAGCGGGGGGCAGTTTGGCTACACCTTC
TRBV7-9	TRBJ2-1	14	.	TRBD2	CASSLGTLAGEQFF	TGTGCCAGCAGCTTAGGGACACTAGCGGGTGAGCAGTTCTTC
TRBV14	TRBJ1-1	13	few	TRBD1	CATARTGGTEAFF	TGTGCCACCGCTCGGACAGGGGGGACTGAAGCTTTCTTT
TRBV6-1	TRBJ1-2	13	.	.	CASSEASGGLCTF	TGTGCCAGCAGTGAAGCATCTGGAGGCCTCTGCACCTTC
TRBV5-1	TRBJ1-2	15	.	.	CASSLAFGSNYGYTF	TGCGCCAGCAGCTTGGCATTCGGGAGTAACTATGGCTACACCTTC
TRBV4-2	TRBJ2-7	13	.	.	CASSQDFGHEQYF	TGTGCCAGCAGCCAAGATTTTGGGCACGAGCAGTACTTC
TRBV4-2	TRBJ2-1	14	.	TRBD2	CASSRGRAENEQFF	TGTGCCAGCTCGCGCGGGAGGGCCGAGAATGAGCAGTTCTTC
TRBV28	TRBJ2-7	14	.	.	CASTHFSGVREQYF	TGTGCCAGCACCCACTTCTCAGGGGTACGCGAGCAGTACTTC
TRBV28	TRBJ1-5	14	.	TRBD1	CASRFQGDNQPQHF	TGTGCCAGCAGGTTTCAGGGGGACAATCAGCCCCAGCATTTT
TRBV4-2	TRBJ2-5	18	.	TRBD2	CASSHTGLAGGVQETQYF	TGTGCCAGCAGCCATACCGGACTAGCGGGGGGGGTCCAAGAGACCCAGTACTTC
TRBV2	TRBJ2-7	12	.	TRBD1	CASSGDSYEQYF	TGTGCCAGCAGTGGGGACAGTTACGAGCAGTACTTC
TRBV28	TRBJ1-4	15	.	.	CASTNCDGNNEKLFF	TGTGCCAGCACTAATTGCGACGGGAATAATGAAAAACTGTTTTTT
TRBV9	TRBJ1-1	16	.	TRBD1	CASSVGQGAANTEAFF	TGTGCCAGCAGCGTAGGCCAGGGGGCGGCGAACACTGAAGCTTTCTTT
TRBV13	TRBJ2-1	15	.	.	CASSLIRGAYNEQFF	TGTGCCAGCAGCTTAATTCGCGGGGCCTACAATGAGCAGTTCTTC
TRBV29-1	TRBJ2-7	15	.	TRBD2	CSVEDPSGVTYEQYF	TGCAGCGTTGAAGATCCGAGCGGGGTAACCTACGAGCAGTACTTC
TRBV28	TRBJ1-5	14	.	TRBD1	CASSSGGSNQPQHF	TGTGCCAGCAGTTCAGGGGGGAGTAATCAGCCCCAGCATTTT
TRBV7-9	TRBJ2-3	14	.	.	CASSPGGSTDTQYF	TGTGCCAGCAGCCCAGGGGGGAGCACAGATACGCAGTATTTT
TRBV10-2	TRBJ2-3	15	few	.	CASSESETPTGTQYF	TGCGCCAGCAGTGAGTCGGAGACCCCGACCGGTACGCAGTATTTT
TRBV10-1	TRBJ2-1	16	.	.	CASSESWQGGHNEQFF	TGCGCCAGCAGTGAGTCTTGGCAGGGGGGCCACAATGAGCAGTTCTTC
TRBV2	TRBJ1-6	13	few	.	CASRRTEDSPLHF	TGTGCCAGCAGGCGGACTGAAGATTCACCCCTCCACTTT
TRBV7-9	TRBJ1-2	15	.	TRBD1	CASSTTGTGIRGYTF	TGTGCCAGCAGCACAACCGGGACAGGTATCCGCGGCTACACCTTC
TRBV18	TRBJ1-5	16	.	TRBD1	CASSHRDRVGNQPQHF	TGTGCCAGCTCCCATCGGGACAGGGTCGGCAATCAGCCCCAGCATTTT
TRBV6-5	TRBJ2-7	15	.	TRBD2	CATLSSGGRDYEQYF	TGTGCCACCCTATCCTCGGGGGGACGCGACTACGAGCAGTACTTC
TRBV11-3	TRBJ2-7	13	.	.	CASSAGTGLEQYF	TGTGCCAGCAGCGCGGGGACGGGGCTCGAGCAGTACTTC
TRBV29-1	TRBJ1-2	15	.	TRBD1	CSVIPGTGLNYGYTF	TGCAGCGTTATACCCGGGACAGGCCTTAACTATGGCTACACCTTC
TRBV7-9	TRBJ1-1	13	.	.	CASSLIPLKEAFF	TGTGCCAGCAGCTTAATTCCACTCAAGGAAGCTTTCTTT
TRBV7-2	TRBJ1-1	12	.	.	CASSSSIGEAFF	TGTGCCAGCAGCTCTAGTATCGGTGAAGCTTTCTTT
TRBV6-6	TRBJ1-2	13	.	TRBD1	CASSFRDRQGYTF	TGTGCCAGCAGTTTCCGGGACAGACAGGGCTACACCTTC
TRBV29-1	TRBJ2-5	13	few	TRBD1	CSGTTGFGETQYF	TGCAGCGGTACGACAGGGTTCGGGGAGACCCAGTACTTC
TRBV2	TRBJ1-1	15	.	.	CASIWGTPMNTEAFF	TGTGCCAGCATTTGGGGGACACCCATGAACACTGAAGCTTTCTTT
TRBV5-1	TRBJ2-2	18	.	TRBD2	CASSTAGSGDSNTGELFF	TGCGCCAGCAGCACCGCTGGTAGCGGGGACTCGAACACCGGGGAGCTGTTTTTT
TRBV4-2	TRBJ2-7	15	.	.	CASSQDEVNSYEQYF	TGTGCCAGCAGCCAAGATGAGGTGAACTCCTACGAGCAGTACTTC
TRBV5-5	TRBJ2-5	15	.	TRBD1	CASSTRQGTGETQYF	TGTGCCAGCAGCACCAGACAGGGTACGGGAGAGACCCAGTACTTC
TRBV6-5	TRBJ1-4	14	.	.	CASRRPATNEKLFF	TGTGCCAGCAGACGCCCGGCAACTAATGAAAAACTGTTTTTT
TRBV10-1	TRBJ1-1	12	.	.	CASGPRTGEAFF	TGCGCCAGCGGACCACGAACAGGTGAAGCTTTCTTT
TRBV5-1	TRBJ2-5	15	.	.	CASSGSSGDQETQYF	TGCGCCAGCAGCGGCTCCAGCGGAGACCAAGAGACCCAGTACTTC
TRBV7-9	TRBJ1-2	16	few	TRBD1	CASSPTGVGATMVYTF	TGTGCCAGCAGCCCAACAGGGGTCGGAGCCACTATGGTCTACACCTTC
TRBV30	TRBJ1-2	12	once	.	CASSEGNYGYTF	TGTGCCTCCTCTGAGGGTAACTATGGCTACACCTTC
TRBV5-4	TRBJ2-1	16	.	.	CASSLETGRGGNEQFF	TGTGCCAGCAGCTTGGAAACAGGCCGTGGGGGGAATGAGCAGTTCTTC
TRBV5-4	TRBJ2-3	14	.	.	CASSLPGAGDTQYF	TGTGCCAGCAGCTTGCCAGGGGCGGGAGATACGCAGTATTTT
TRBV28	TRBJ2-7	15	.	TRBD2	CASRPPGGGSDEQYF	TGTGCCAGCAGGCCTCCCGGGGGGGGCTCGGACGAGCAGTACTTC
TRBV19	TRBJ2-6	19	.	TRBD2	CASSIAGGDFTSGANVLTF	TGTGCCAGTAGTATCGCTGGGGGGGATTTTACCTCTGGGGCCAACGTCCTGACTTTC
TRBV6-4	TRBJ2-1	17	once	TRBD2	CASSSFAGTSGKNEQFF	TGTGCCAGCAGTTCGTTCGCCGGGACTAGCGGGAAGAACGAGCAGTTCTTC
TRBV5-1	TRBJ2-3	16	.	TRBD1	CASSGGPGQGRGTQYF	TGCGCCAGCAGCGGAGGGCCGGGACAGGGGAGGGGTACGCAGTATTTT